This T cell receptor (beta chain) derives from a study of CD8+ T cells in alopecia areata. Across the study: For 6 to 18 months, tofacitinib was taken, and 6 months off drug followed.

CDR3 length: 16 residues. CDR1 and CDR2 (germline): SQVTM, ANQGSEA. V was pared by 5 bases and J by 4 bases, with 21 bases between. Investigators isolated RNA and reverse transcribed it into cDNA to act as the sequencing template. Clones were sequenced by immunoSEQ multiplex PCR, and TCRdb holds only the in-frame ones, with some missing. The profile shows 150,000 to 200,000 clones, 60% of them singletons. Treatment described: oral pan-JAK inhibitor, 5-10 mg twice daily. Lesional scalp punch biopsies and peripheral blood were collected from alopecia areata patients. This specimen was CD4+ T cells sorted from blood, taken at week 24, from a patient treated with tofacitinib. The sequence was collected from a human donor with alopecia areata. J is TRBJ2-1 and V is TRBV29-1; TRBD1 is a possible D gene (7 bases). The CDR3 DNA reads as TGCAGCGTTAACAAGGGAGGTGGGACAGTTTACAATGAGCAGTTCTTC. Its translation: CSVNKGGGTVYNEQFF.